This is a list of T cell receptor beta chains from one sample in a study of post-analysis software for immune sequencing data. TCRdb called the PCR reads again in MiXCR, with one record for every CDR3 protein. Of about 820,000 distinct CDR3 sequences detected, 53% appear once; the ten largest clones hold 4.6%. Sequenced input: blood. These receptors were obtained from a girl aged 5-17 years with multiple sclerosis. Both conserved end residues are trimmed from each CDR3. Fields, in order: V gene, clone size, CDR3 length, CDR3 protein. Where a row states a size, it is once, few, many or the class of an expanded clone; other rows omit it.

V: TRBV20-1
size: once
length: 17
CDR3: SARMPGTGGSATNYGYT

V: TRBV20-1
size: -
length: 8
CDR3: SHQRETQY

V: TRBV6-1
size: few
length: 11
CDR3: ASSEVTRNEQY

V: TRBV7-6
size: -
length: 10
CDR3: SSSSLENIQY

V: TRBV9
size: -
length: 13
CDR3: ASSVEVHSNYGYT

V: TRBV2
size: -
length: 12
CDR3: ASGSGVYQETQY

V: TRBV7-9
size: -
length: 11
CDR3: ASSLTSRYEQY

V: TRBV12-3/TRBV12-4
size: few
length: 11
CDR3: ASTLQEGPGYT

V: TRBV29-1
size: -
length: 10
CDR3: SGRTVNTEAF

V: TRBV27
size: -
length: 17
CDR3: ASSSQKTTREFYTDTQY

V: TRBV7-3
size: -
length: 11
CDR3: ASSLTGSFEQF

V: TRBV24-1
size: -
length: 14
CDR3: ATSETGRGITDTQY

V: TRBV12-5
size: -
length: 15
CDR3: ASGLVSQGITRHGQY

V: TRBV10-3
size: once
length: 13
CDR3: AIKAGTGETYEQY

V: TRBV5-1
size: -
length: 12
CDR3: ASSLGRYNYGYT

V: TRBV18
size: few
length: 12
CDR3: ASSYWRKQETQY

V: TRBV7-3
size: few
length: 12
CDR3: ASRAGTGEDTQY

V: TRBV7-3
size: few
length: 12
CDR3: ASSPAGAKSTQY

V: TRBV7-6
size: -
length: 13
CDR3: ASSLQGQGAGEQY

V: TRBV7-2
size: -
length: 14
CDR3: ASSPRTWLSRHIQY

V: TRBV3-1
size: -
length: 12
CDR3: ASSPRDRMRGYT

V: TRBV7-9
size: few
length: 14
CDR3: ASSLVSAGSYNEQF

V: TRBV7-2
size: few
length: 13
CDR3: ASSRTSGGPYEQY